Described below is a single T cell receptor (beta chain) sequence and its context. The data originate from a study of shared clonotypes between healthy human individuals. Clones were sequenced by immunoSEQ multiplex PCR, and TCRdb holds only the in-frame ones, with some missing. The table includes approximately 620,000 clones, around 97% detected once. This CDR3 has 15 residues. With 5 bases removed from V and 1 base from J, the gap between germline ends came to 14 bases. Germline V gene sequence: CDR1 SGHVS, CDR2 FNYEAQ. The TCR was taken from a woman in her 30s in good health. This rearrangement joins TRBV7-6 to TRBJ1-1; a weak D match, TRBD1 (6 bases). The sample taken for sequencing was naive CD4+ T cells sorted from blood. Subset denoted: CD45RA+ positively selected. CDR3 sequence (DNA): TGTGCCAGCAGCCCAACAGGGTTGAGGAACACTGAAGCTTTCTTT. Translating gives CASSPTGLRNTEAFF.